A selection of T cell receptor beta chains follows, all from one sample in a study of blood T cell repertoires in COVID-19. Method: immunoSEQ multiplex PCR; TCRdb's copy keeps in-frame clones and lacks some. The table lists roughly 120,000 clones, around four fifths of them singletons, with under 2.5% in the top ten. Input material: peripheral blood. The receptors derive from a man aged 25 to 40 with acute or convalescent COVID-19. The CDR3 runs from the conserved cysteine through the conserved F or W. The D gene is left open where the match is weak. Rows may omit the clone size; those that give it use once, few, many or a size class.

D,V,J,length,size,CDR3,DNA
.,TRBV21-1,TRBJ1-2,15,.,CASSKAGVGWYGYTF,TGTGCCAGCAGCAAAGCAGGGGTGGGTTGGTATGGCTACACCTTC
TRBD2,TRBV27,TRBJ2-4,13,.,CASSLAGKNIQYF,TGTGCCAGTTCACTAGCGGGCAAAAACATTCAGTACTTC
TRBD2,TRBV24-1,TRBJ2-2,17,.,CATSDVTSDPYTGELFF,TGTGCCACCAGTGATGTGACTAGCGACCCCTACACCGGGGAGCTGTTTTTT
TRBD2,TRBV20-1,TRBJ2-3,14,.,CSASYGGATDTQYF,TGCAGTGCTAGTTACGGGGGGGCCACAGATACGCAGTATTTT
.,TRBV4-3,TRBJ1-6,13,.,CASSQDIPRPLHF,TGCGCCAGCAGCCAAGATATTCCGCGACCCCTCCACTTT
.,TRBV6-5,TRBJ1-1,13,few,CASSLGVGTEAFF,TGTGCCAGCAGTTTAGGGGTAGGGACTGAAGCTTTCTTT
.,TRBV3-1/TRBV3-2,TRBJ1-2,14,once,CASSQGNSNYGYTF,TGTGCCAGCAGCCAAGGAAACAGCAACTATGGCTACACCTTC
.,TRBV6-1,TRBJ2-3,17,.,CASSEAEGGGSTDTQYF,TGTGCCAGCAGTGAAGCGGAGGGAGGGGGTAGCACAGATACGCAGTATTTT
TRBD1,TRBV7-2,TRBJ1-2,15,.,CASSSPDRGRLGYTF,TGTGCCAGCAGCTCCCCGGACAGGGGGCGATTGGGCTACACCTTC
.,TRBV11-2,TRBJ2-2,16,.,CASSLWPGLNTGELFF,TGTGCCAGCAGCTTATGGCCCGGGTTGAACACCGGGGAGCTGTTTTTT
.,TRBV1,TRBJ1-5,18,.,CTSSQDCRVGVKNQPQHF,TGCACCAGCAGCCAAGATTGTAGGGTAGGGGTAAAGAATCAGCCCCAGCATTTT
TRBD2,TRBV20-1,TRBJ2-7,14,once,CSASSSGGPYEQYF,TGCAGTGCTAGTTCCAGCGGGGGACCCTACGAGCAGTACTTC
TRBD1,TRBV18,TRBJ1-2,15,.,CASSPWDRTRGGYTF,TGTGCCAGCTCACCTTGGGACAGAACCCGCGGTGGCTACACCTTC
.,TRBV29-1,TRBJ1-1,12,.,CSVQASSTEAFF,TGCAGCGTACAGGCGAGTTCCACTGAAGCTTTCTTT